The present entry profiles one TCR beta chain with its context. Its target is unknown. The source of the sample is a study of T cell responses to AZD1222 COVID-19 vaccine. Study-wide results and caveats: Of the AZD1222 recipients, only 6 or 7 were seropositive at baseline. Among the donors, most were white British and more were female, and clonal diversity was possibly underestimated. Spike-specific TCR depth and breadth grew after two AZD1222 doses. CD4 TCRs linked to vaccination spanned spike, dominating at 160-218 and 743-854.

Assay: immunoSEQ multiplex PCR; the TCRdb copy retains only in-frame clones and omits some. The sample holds tens of thousands of clones, roughly 92% seen once. Germline V lookup: CDR1 LNHDA, CDR2 SQIVND (reference sequence). The CDR3 consists of 16 residues. Trimming cost V 2 bases and J 0 bases, with 13 bases left between them. This chain links TRBV19 with TRBJ1-1; D remains ambiguous. This material consisted of peripheral blood, taken 28 days after the second AZD1222 dose. The sequence derives from an adult who received the AZD1222 COVID-19 vaccine. The CDR3 DNA reads TGTGCCAGTAGTATAAACCCGGGATCAATGAACACTGAAGCTTTCTTT. This encodes CASSINPGSMNTEAFF. The whole variable domain, filled in from reference TRBV19 and TRBJ1-1, reads DGGITQSPKYLFRKEGQNVTLSCEQNLNHDAMYWYRQDPGQGLRLIYYSQIVNDFQKGDIAEGYSVSREKKESFPLTVTSAQKNPTAFYLCASSINPGSMNTEAFFGQGTRLTVV.